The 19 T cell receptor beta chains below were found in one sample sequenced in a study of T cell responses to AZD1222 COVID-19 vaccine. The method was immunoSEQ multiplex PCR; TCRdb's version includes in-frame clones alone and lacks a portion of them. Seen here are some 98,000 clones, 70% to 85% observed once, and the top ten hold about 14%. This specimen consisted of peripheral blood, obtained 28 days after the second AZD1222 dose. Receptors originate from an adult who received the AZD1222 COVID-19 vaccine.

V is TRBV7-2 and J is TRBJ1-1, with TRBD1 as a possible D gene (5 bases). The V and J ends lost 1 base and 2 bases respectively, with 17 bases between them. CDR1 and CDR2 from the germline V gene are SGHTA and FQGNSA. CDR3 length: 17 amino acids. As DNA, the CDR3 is TGTGCCAGCAGCTTAGTAGGAGCGACAGCCGTAAACACTGAAGCTTTCTTT. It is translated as CASSLVGATAVNTEAFF.

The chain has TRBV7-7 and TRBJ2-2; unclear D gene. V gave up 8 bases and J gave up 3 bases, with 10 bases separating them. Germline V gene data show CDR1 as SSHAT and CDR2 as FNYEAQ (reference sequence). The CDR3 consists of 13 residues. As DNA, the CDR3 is TGTGCCAGCTGTTCCGGGTACACCGGGGAGCTGTTTTTT. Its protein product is CASCSGYTGELFF.

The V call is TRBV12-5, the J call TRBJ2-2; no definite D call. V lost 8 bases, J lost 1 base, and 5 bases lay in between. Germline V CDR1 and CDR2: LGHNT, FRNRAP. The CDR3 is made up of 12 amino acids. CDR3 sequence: CASNRNTGELFF. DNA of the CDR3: TGTGCTAGTAACAGGAACACCGGGGAGCTGTTTTTT.

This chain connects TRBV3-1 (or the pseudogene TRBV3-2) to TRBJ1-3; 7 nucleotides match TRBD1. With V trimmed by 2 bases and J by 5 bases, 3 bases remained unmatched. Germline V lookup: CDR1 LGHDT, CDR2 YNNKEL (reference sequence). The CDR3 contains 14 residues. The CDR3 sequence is CASSQSGQRNTIYF. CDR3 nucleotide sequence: TGTGCCAGCAGCCAATCGGGACAGCGAAACACCATATATTTT.

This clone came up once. In nucleotides, the CDR3 is TGTGCCTGGATTACCGACAGGGAAGGCGAAAAACTGTTTTTT. The encoded protein is CAWITDREGEKLFF. The rearrangement links TRBV30 to TRBJ1-4, with TRBD1 matching 7 bases. V trimming: 4 bases; J trimming: 8 bases; junction bases outside the gene matches: 10. The germline CDR1 and CDR2 sequences are GTSNPN and SVGIG (reference sequence). This CDR3 contains 14 residues. Filled out from reference TRBV30 and TRBJ1-4, the complete variable domain reads SQTIHQWPATLVQPVGSPLSLECTVEGTSNPNLYWYRQAAGRGLQLLFYSVGIGQISSEVPQNLSASRPQDRQFILSSKKLLLSDSGFYLCAWITDREGEKLFFGSGTQLSVL.

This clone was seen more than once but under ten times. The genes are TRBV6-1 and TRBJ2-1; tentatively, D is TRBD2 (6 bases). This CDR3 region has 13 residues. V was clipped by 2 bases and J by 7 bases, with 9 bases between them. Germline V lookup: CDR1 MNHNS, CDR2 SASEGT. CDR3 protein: CASSEKEGNEQFF. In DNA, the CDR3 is TGTGCCAGCAGTGAAAAGGAGGGGAATGAGCAGTTCTTC.

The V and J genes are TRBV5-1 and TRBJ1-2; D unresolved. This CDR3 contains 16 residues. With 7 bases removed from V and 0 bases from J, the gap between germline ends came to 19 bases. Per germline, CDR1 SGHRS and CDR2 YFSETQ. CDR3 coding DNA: TGCGCCAGCTCTTCAGCAGCCACAGTGTCTAACTATGGCTACACCTTC. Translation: CASSSAATVSNYGYTF.

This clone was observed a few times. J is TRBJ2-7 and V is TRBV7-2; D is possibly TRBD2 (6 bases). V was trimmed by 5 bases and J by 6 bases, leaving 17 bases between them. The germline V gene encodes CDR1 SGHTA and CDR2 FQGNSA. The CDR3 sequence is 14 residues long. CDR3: CASSPGGFEGEQYF. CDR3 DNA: TGTGCCAGCAGCCCCGGGGGATTCGAGGGCGAGCAGTACTTC.

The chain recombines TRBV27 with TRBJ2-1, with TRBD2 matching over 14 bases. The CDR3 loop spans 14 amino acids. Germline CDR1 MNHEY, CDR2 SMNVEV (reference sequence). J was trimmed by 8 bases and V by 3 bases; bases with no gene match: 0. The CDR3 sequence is CASSLGLAGDEQFF. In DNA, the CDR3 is TGTGCCAGCAGTTTGGGACTAGCGGGAGATGAGCAGTTCTTC.

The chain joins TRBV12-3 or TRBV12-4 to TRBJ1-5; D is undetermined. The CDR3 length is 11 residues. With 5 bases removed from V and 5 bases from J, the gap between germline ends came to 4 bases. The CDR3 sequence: CASSKDQPQHF. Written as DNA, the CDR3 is TGTGCCAGCAGTAAAGATCAGCCCCAGCATTTT.

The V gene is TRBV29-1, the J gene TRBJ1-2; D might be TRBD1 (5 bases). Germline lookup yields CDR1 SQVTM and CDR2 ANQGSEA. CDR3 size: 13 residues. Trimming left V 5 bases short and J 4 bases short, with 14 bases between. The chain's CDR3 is CSVFAGPGYGYTF. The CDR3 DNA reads TGCAGCGTTTTCGCGGGGCCGGGCTATGGCTACACCTTC.

DNA of the CDR3: TGTGCCAGCTCACCACCTGGTCGAGGGACAGATACGCAGTATTTT. The encoded protein is CASSPPGRGTDTQYF. The chain has TRBV18 and TRBJ2-3, with D tentatively TRBD2 (5 bases). The CDR3 spans 15 residues. V shed 0 bases and J shed 3 bases, with 10 bases lying between them. Germline CDR1 reads KGHSH; CDR2 reads LQKENI.

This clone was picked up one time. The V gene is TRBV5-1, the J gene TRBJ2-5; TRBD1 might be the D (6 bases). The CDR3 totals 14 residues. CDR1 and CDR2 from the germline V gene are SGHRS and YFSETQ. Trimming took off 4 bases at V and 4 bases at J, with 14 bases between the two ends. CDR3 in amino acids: CASSLGQLGETQYF. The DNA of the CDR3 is TGCGCCAGCAGCCTAGGACAGCTAGGAGAGACCCAGTACTTC.

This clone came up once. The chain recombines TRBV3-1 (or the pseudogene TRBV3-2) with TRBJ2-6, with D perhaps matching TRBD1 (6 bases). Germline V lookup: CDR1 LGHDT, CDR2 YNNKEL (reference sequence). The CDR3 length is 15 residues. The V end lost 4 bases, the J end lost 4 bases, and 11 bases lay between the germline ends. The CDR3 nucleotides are TGTGCCAGCAGCCTCCAGGGGACCGGGGCCAACGTCCTGACTTTC. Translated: CASSLQGTGANVLTF.

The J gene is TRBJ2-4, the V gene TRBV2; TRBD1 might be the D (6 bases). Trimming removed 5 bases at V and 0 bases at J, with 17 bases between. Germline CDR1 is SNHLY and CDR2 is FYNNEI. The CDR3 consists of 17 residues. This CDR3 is CASSLGTRRLAKNIQYF. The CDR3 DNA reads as TGTGCCAGCAGTTTAGGGACACGAAGACTAGCCAAAAACATTCAGTACTTC.

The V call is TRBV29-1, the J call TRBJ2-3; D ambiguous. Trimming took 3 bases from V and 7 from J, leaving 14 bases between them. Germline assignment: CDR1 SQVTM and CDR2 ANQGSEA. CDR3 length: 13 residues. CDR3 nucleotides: TGCAGCGTTGAGAAGGACCAGCAAAATACGCAGTATTTT. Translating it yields CSVEKDQQNTQYF.

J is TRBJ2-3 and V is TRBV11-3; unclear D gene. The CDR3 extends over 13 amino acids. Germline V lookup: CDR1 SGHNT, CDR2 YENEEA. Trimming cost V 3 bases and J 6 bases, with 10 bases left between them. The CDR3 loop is CASSFTRLDTQYF. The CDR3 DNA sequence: TGTGCCAGCAGCTTTACCCGCCTGGATACGCAGTATTTT.

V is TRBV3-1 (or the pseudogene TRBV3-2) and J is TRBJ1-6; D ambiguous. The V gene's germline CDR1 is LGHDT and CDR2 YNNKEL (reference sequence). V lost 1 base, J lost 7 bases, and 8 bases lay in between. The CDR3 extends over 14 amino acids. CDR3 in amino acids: CASSQGAVNSPLHF. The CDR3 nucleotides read TGTGCCAGCAGCCAAGGCGCGGTGAATTCACCCCTCCACTTT.

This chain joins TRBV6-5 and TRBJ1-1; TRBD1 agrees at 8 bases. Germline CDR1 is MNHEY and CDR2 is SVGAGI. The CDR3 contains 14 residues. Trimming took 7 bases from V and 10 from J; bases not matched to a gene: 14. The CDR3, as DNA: TGTGCCAGCAAAAACGGATGGCAGGGGGCGGGAGCTTTCTTT. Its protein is CASKNGWQGAGAFF.